The next 28 T cell receptor beta chains were all read from a single sample in a study of human T cells and chemical hapten exposure listed by TCRdb under 2021. What this sample's time point label stands for: patch test 2, 6 weeks after DPC sensitization. Sample treatment or condition, as interpreted from the label and publication: therapeutic diphenylcyclopropenone sensitization with weekly scalp DPC. Receptors were amplified or captured by RACE. This sample was sequenced with a NextSeq 500. Starting from the raw public reads, TCRdb applied fastp trimming at Q25, assembled clones with MiXCR and retained in-frame beta chains. Merged by CDR3 protein, the rows form single entries marked with the most common genes and DNA. This sample comprises approximately 350,000 distinct CDR3 sequences, 6% to 7% of them detected only once. The top ten clones comprise around 5.6% of the sample. Specimen: whole blood, collected in connection with sensitization to the hapten diphenylcyclopropenone (DPC). Source of these receptors: a woman aged 18-29 years with alopecia areata. Some clones in this sample may be carry-over from other donors' samples.

The chain uses TRBV10-3 and TRBJ1-2; D is unresolved. Germline V gives CDR1 ENHRY, CDR2 SYGVKD. The V gene lost 1 base and the J gene lost 0 bases, with 24 bases spanning the gap. The CDR3 has 20 amino acids. The CDR3 nucleotides are TGTGCCATCAGTGAGTACTCACTAGGAGGCAAACACGATCCTAACTATGGCTACACCTTC. Its translation: CAISEYSLGGKHDPNYGYTF.

This clonotype was counted a few times. CDR3 coding DNA: TGTGCCAGCAGCTCAGGACAGGGCGACTCGCCCCAGCATTTT. Translation: CASSSGQGDSPQHF. The J gene is TRBJ1-5, the V gene TRBV7-6, with 8 bases identical to TRBD1. V lost 4 bases to trimming and J lost 9 bases; unmatched junction nucleotides: 8. This CDR3 region has 14 residues. CDR1 is SGHVS, CDR2 FNYEAQ, per germline.

The chain employs TRBV2 and TRBJ2-1; D is unresolved. This CDR3 spans 14 amino acids. In germline, CDR1 is SNHLY, CDR2 FYNNEI. V lost 2 bases and J 1 base, leaving 6 bases between the germline ends. CDR3 coding DNA: TGTGCCAGCAGTGAACTGGGTTCCTACAATGAGCAGTTCTTC. Protein product: CASSELGSYNEQFF.

This clonotype was detected a few times. The chain carries TRBV12-3 or TRBV12-4 and TRBJ2-5, with D perhaps being TRBD1 or TRBD2 (6 bases each). V was trimmed by 5 bases and J by 4 bases, leaving 14 bases between them. The CDR3 covers 14 residues. CDR3 sequence reads: CASSHGGRVETQYF. CDR3 DNA sequence: TGTGCCAGCAGTCACGGGGGCAGGGTAGAGACCCAGTACTTC.

The chain combines TRBV7-2 with TRBJ2-2, with D uncertain. Germline V gene data show CDR1 as SGHTA and CDR2 as FQGNSA. V was shortened by 7 bases and J by 1 base, with 4 bases between the two germline ends. The CDR3 contains 12 residues. The CDR3 here is CASTVNTGELFF. CDR3 in DNA: TGTGCCAGCACGGTGAACACCGGGGAGCTGTTTTTT.

This clonotype was picked up many times. The chain carries TRBV29-1 and TRBJ2-5; D gene ambiguous. V lost 4 bases and J lost 5, with 11 bases in between. The CDR3 has 12 residues. Germline CDR1 reads SQVTM; CDR2 reads ANQGSEA. The CDR3: CSVVFPAETQYF. CDR3 coding DNA: TGCAGCGTTGTGTTCCCCGCGGAGACCCAGTACTTC.

J is TRBJ2-7 and V is TRBV12-3 or TRBV12-4; D tentatively reads TRBD1 or TRBD2 (5 bases each). CDR3 size: 15 residues. The V end lost 5 bases, the J end lost 7 bases, and 21 bases lay between the germline ends. Here the CDR3 reads CASSTTGPRGGEQYF. As DNA, the CDR3 is TGTGCCAGCAGTACCACCGGGCCCCGTGGGGGTGAGCAGTACTTC.

The table lists this clonotype with many counts. The chain recombines TRBV10-3 with TRBJ2-3; D gene uncertain. V was trimmed by 4 bases and J by 4 bases, leaving 6 bases between them. Germline CDR1 and CDR2: ENHRY and SYGVKD. The CDR3 sequence is 12 residues long. CDR3 amino acids: CAISGRADTQYF. CDR3 in DNA: TGTGCCATCAGTGGCCGGGCAGATACGCAGTATTTT.

There are many counts of this clonotype. The chain uses TRBV7-2 and TRBJ2-7, with 7 nucleotides matching TRBD1. The V segment lost 5 bases and the J segment 1 base; nucleotides outside the gene matches: 8. The CDR3 has 15 amino acids. Germline loops: CDR1 SGHTA, CDR2 FQGNSA. CDR3 nucleotide sequence: TGTGCCAGCAGCAGCCCCGGGACAGCTTCCTACGAGCAGTACTTC. Residues: CASSSPGTASYEQYF.

The rearrangement joins TRBV7-2 to TRBJ2-3; perhaps TRBD2 as D (5 bases). Germline lookup yields CDR1 SGHTA and CDR2 FQGNSA. The CDR3 extends over 14 amino acids. Trimming pared 4 bases from V and 4 bases from J, leaving 12 bases between. The CDR3 region has the DNA TGTGCCAGCAGCTCTATAAACGGGGCAGATACGCAGTATTTT. Its protein product is CASSSINGADTQYF.

This clonotype was found many times. The V gene is TRBV6-1, the J gene TRBJ1-5; TRBD1 is a possible D gene (5 bases). The CDR3 contains 18 residues. The germline V gene encodes CDR1 MNHNS and CDR2 SASEGT. V was cut by 3 bases and J by 2 bases, with 20 bases left in between. This CDR3 is CASSDFMRGSEGNQPQHF. CDR3 in DNA: TGTGCCAGCAGTGATTTTATGAGGGGTTCTGAAGGCAATCAGCCCCAGCATTTT.

This clonotype appeared a few times. The V call is TRBV13, the J call TRBJ2-5; D might be TRBD2 (6 bases). The CDR3 is 13 residues long. Trimming removed 3 bases at V and 3 bases at J, with 8 bases between. Germline assignment: CDR1 PRHDT and CDR2 FYEKMQ (reference sequence). CDR3 DNA: TGTGCCAGCAGCTTTGGAGGGGAAGAGACCCAGTACTTC. This codes for CASSFGGEETQYF.

The V call is TRBV7-2, the J call TRBJ2-4, with D maybe TRBD2 (7 bases). The germline gives CDR1 SGHTA, CDR2 FQGNSA. V was clipped by 2 bases and J by 0 bases, with 20 bases between them. The CDR3 length is 19 residues. The DNA of the CDR3 is TGTGCCAGCAGCTTATTAGGGGGGGCCCTAATACTAGCCAAAAACATTCAGTACTTC. Translating it yields CASSLLGGALILAKNIQYF.

This clonotype has a count of ten or more. V is TRBV7-9 and J is TRBJ1-1; 12 nucleotides match TRBD1. With V trimmed by 5 bases and J by 4 bases, 8 bases remained unmatched. The CDR3 covers 16 residues. Germline V gene data show CDR1 as SEHNR and CDR2 as FQNEAQ (reference sequence). This CDR3 reads CASSTGTGGAGTEAFF. The CDR3, as DNA: TGTGCCAGCAGCACCGGGACAGGGGGCGCGGGCACTGAAGCTTTCTTT.

The chain joins TRBV6-5 to TRBJ2-5, with D unclear. The length of the CDR3 is 14 residues. Trimming removed 6 bases at V and 5 bases at J, with 16 bases between. Germline CDR1 is MNHEY and CDR2 is SVGAGI. In nucleotides, the CDR3 is TGTGCCAGCAGCCCTAACAGCCTAGGGGAGACCCAGTACTTC. Its protein is CASSPNSLGETQYF.

Ten or more counts support this clonotype. This chain links TRBV5-1 with TRBJ1-2, with 8 bases that match TRBD1. The V gene end was trimmed by 3 bases and the J gene end by 6 bases; junction bases not matched to a gene: 4. Looked up from germline, CDR1 is SGHRS and CDR2 is YFSETQ. The length of the CDR3 is 13 residues. For the CDR3, the DNA is TGCGCCAGCAGCTCACAGGGGGAGGATGGCTACACCTTC. It encodes CASSSQGEDGYTF.

This clonotype was recorded many times. J is TRBJ1-5 and V is TRBV28, with 9 bases matching TRBD1. Trimming at V came to 5 bases and at J to 6 bases, leaving 8 bases not matched to a gene. Germline V gene data show CDR1 as MDHEN and CDR2 as SYDVKM. CDR3 size: 15 residues. The CDR3 region is CASSPGQGGGQPQHF. CDR3 nucleotide sequence: TGTGCCAGCAGTCCGGGACAGGGCGGCGGTCAGCCCCAGCATTTT.

This chain connects TRBV20-1 to TRBJ1-2; D is ambiguous. CDR1 and CDR2 (germline): DFQATT, SNEGSKA (reference sequence). The CDR3 length is 13 residues. The V end was cut by 1 base, the J end by 3 bases, with 9 bases between. The CDR3 sequence is CSARARQDYGYTF. The CDR3 bases are TGCAGTGCTAGAGCGCGGCAGGACTATGGCTACACCTTC.

V gene TRBV5-1 combines with J gene TRBJ2-3; the D gene is possibly TRBD1 (6 bases). V dropped 0 bases and J dropped 6 bases, with 11 bases sitting between them. CDR3 length: 14 amino acids. Germline-derived CDR1 and CDR2 are SGHRS and YFSETQ. The CDR3 DNA is TGCGCCAGCAGCTTGGGGCAGGGGCAGGATACGCAGTATTTT. Translation gives CASSLGQGQDTQYF.

Ten or more counts support this clonotype. The chain is built from TRBV12-3 or TRBV12-4 and TRBJ1-1; D is unclear. CDR3 size: 12 residues. The V and J ends lost 3 bases and 5 bases respectively, with 7 bases between them. CDR3 residues: CASSFGRTEAFF. The CDR3 DNA is TGTGCCAGCAGTTTTGGGCGAACTGAAGCTTTCTTT.

This clonotype was detected ten times or more. CDR3 amino acids: CASSFSREEKLFF. CDR3 DNA sequence: TGCGCCAGCAGCTTTTCCCGAGAGGAAAAACTGTTTTTT. The gene calls are TRBV5-1 and TRBJ1-4; no clear D gene. The V gene lost 2 bases and the J gene lost 8 bases, with 10 bases spanning the gap. Germline CDR1 and CDR2: SGHRS and YFSETQ. This CDR3 is 13 amino acids long.

The chain employs TRBV5-1 and TRBJ2-7, with D perhaps being TRBD1 or TRBD2 (5 bases each). Germline lookup yields CDR1 SGHRS and CDR2 YFSETQ. Trimming took off 0 bases at V and 2 bases at J, with 21 bases between the two ends. The CDR3 totals 18 residues. The CDR3 is CASSLVGSWTMIPYEQYF. As DNA, the CDR3 is TGCGCCAGCAGCTTGGTGGGGAGTTGGACAATGATTCCCTACGAGCAGTACTTC.

This clonotype appeared a few times. The chain has TRBV28 and TRBJ2-7, with D uncertain. This CDR3 is built from 12 residues. CDR1 is MDHEN, CDR2 SYDVKM, per germline. The V and J ends lost 5 bases and 7 bases respectively, with 12 bases between them. The CDR3 DNA follows: TGTGCCAGCAGTCTAAAGCCAAGGGAGCAGTACTTC. Translation: CASSLKPREQYF. The whole variable domain, filled in from reference TRBV28 and TRBJ2-7, reads DVKVTQSSRYLVKRTGEKVFLECVQDMDHENMFWYRQDPGLGLRLIYFSYDVKMKEKGDIPEGYSVSREKKERFSLILESASTNQTSMYLCASSLKPREQYFGPGTRLTVT.

The chain links TRBV15 to TRBJ1-4, with D maybe TRBD1 (5 bases). The V end was cut by 5 bases, the J end by 3 bases, with 10 bases between. The CDR3 spans 14 residues. Germline V gene sequence: CDR1 LNHNV, CDR2 YYDKDF (reference sequence). CDR3 DNA: TGTGCCACCAGCGCCGGGACCGCTAATGAAAAACTGTTTTTT. Translation gives CATSAGTANEKLFF.

This clonotype occurred once. This chain joins TRBV3-1 and TRBJ1-2; D is undetermined. Germline V lookup: CDR1 LGHDT, CDR2 YNNKEL (reference sequence). The CDR3 runs to 12 residues. The ends were cut back, 0 bases at V and 4 bases at J, with 3 bases in the middle. The CDR3 reads CASSQDFYGYTF. The CDR3 DNA reads as TGTGCCAGCAGCCAAGATTTCTATGGCTACACCTTC.

This clonotype has more than one count but fewer than ten. The chain carries TRBV27 and TRBJ2-2; D is ambiguous. This CDR3 contains 14 residues. In germline, CDR1 is MNHEY, CDR2 SMNVEV (reference sequence). Trimming removed 8 bases from V and 2 bases from J, with 12 bases in between. This CDR3 reads CASRLYLNTGELFF. CDR3 nucleotide sequence: TGTGCCAGCCGCCTGTACCTCAACACCGGGGAGCTGTTTTTT.

This clonotype was seen more than once but under ten times. This rearrangement joins TRBV12-5 to TRBJ1-2; 7 positions match TRBD1. The CDR3 has 14 residues. V gave up 4 bases and J gave up 3 bases; unmatched junction bases: 5. CDR1 and CDR2 (germline): LGHNT, FRNRAP. The CDR3 nucleotides are TGTGCTAGTGGTTCTACAGGGGCGGACTATGGCTACACCTTC. Its translation: CASGSTGADYGYTF.

The rearrangement uses TRBV12-3 or TRBV12-4 and TRBJ2-3, with 12 bases that match TRBD2. CDR3 size: 16 residues. J lost 1 base, V lost 6 bases, and 5 bases had no gene match. The CDR3 is CASSSLAGGGTDTQYF. The CDR3 nucleotides read TGTGCCAGCAGCTCTCTAGCGGGGGGGGGCACAGATACGCAGTATTTT.